This T cell receptor beta chain originates from a study of control samples from healthy donors and cancer patients. Here immunoSEQ multiplex PCR was the method, and the copy in TCRdb shows in-frame clones only, minus some. The sample carries 95,000 to 150,000 clones, more than 75% recorded once. This clone was found once. Germline V gene lookup returns CDR1 SNHLY and CDR2 FYNNEI. The CDR3 totals 13 residues. V lost 6 bases, J lost 4 bases, and 2 bases stayed unmatched. The rearrangement joins TRBV2 to TRBJ2-5; TRBD2 aligns across 10 bases. Sequencing was done on a sample of blood. This clonotype was obtained from a man aged 30-40 years in good health. The CDR3 region is CASRRTSGETQYF. For the CDR3, the DNA is TGTGCCAGCAGGAGGACTAGCGGAGAGACCCAGTACTTC.